This T cell receptor (beta chain) was sequenced for a study of shared clonotypes between healthy human individuals. The table came from immunoSEQ multiplex PCR; TCRdb's copy has only in-frame clones and leaves some out. Altogether around 1.5 million clones are present, 95% to 99% being singletons, with the ten largest covering around 0.47%. The receptor was isolated from a man aged 25 to 45 in good health. The sample comprised naive CD4+ T cells sorted from blood. Documented subset: CD45RA+ positively selected.

The CDR3 coding sequence is TGTGCCAGTAGTATAGAGCTTTGGCCAGGGGAAAACATTCAGTACTTC. It encodes CASSIELWPGENIQYF. The chain uses TRBV19 and TRBJ2-4; possible D gene TRBD1, 6 bases. CDR1 and CDR2 from the germline V gene are LNHDA and SQIVND (reference sequence). The CDR3 sequence is 16 residues long. The V end lost 0 bases, the J end lost 5 bases, and 14 bases lay between the germline ends. Drawing the rest from reference TRBV19 and TRBJ2-4, the complete variable domain is DGGITQSPKYLFRKEGQNVTLSCEQNLNHDAMYWYRQDPGQGLRLIYYSQIVNDFQKGDIAEGYSVSREKKESFPLTVTSAQKNPTAFYLCASSIELWPGENIQYFGAGTRLSVL.